This TCR beta chain was sequenced during a study of blood T cell repertoires in COVID-19. Libraries were prepared by immunoSEQ multiplex PCR; TCRdb keeps only in-frame clonotypes and omits some of them. The table lists approximately 300,000 clones, roughly 90% of them singletons. Germline CDR1 and CDR2: SGHDT and YYEEEE. V lost 1 base, J lost 0 bases, and 11 bases lay in between. The CDR3 is 16 residues long. This TCR was recovered from a woman aged 30 to 39 who had recovered from COVID-19. The V and J genes are TRBV5-6 and TRBJ2-1, with D possibly being TRBD2 (5 bases). Sequencing used PBMCs or T cells enriched from blood (not recorded which). The DNA of the CDR3 is TGTGCCAGCAGCTTGTTGGTGGGGAGCTCCTACAATGAGCAGTTCTTC. Its protein product is CASSLLVGSSYNEQFF. Based on the CDR3 plus reference TRBV5-6 and TRBJ2-1, the full variable domain is DAGVTQSPTHLIKTRGQQVTLRCSPKSGHDTVSWYQQALGQGPQFIFQYYEEEERQRGNFPDRFSGHQFPNYSSELNVNALLLGDSALYLCASSLLVGSSYNEQFFGPGTRLTVL.